This T cell receptor beta chain was obtained from a study of identical twins. Whole-study findings and limits: It was possible that invariant MAIT and iNKT cells partly confounded the zero-insertion analyses.

On this clonotype: Its antigen is undetermined.

TCRdb reanalysed the 5' RACE reads using MiXCR and keeps one entry per CDR3 protein. This sample has about 900,000 distinct CDR3 sequences, with roughly 12% found just once. The germline V gene has CDR1 ENHRY and CDR2 SYGVKD. The CDR3 totals 18 residues. Between the trimmed V and J ends, which lost 2 bases and 1 base, there was a span of 20 bases. The same data also contributed to another study, on yellow fever vaccine responses in identical twins.

Sequencing was carried out using PBMCs. This TCR was sampled from a woman between 18 and 29 years old in good health. This chain links TRBV10-3 with TRBJ2-5, with D possibly matching TRBD2 (5 bases). In DNA form, the CDR3 reads TGTGCCATCAGTGAGGAGTCATTCAGCGGTCGGATCCAAGAGACCCAGTACTTC. The encoded protein is CAISEESFSGRIQETQYF.